Below, one T cell receptor beta chain is given with its context. Its antigen is currently unknown. The germline gene is not matched at one end of the junction; a read error may be the cause. A sample-barcoded 5' primer and a J-beta primer mix were used in a second PCR of roughly 6 to 12 cycles. TCRdb itself ran the 5' RACE reads through MiXCR, one entry per CDR3 protein. This table has roughly 1.7 million distinct CDR3 sequences, approximately 32% appearing once. Looked up from germline, CDR1 is DFQATT and CDR2 is SNEGSKA (reference sequence). The CDR3 totals 13 residues. The sample is drawn from a study of blood T cells in healthy people across ages. The donors, healthy Caucasians from Russia, were aged roughly 6 to 90. They isolated at least 7 million PBMCs from each sample. Study results and caveats: When one million T cells were used, diversity estimates were thought to be underestimates.

The sample taken for sequencing was blood. The chain has TRBV20-1 and TRBJ1-5; 9 bases agree with TRBD1. The clonotype comes from a woman aged 25 to 39 in good health. The chain's CDR3 is CSAEQGAGQLQHF. CDR3 nucleotide sequence: TGCAGTGCTGAACAGGGGGCAGGACAGCTCCAGCATTTT.